Here is one TCR beta chain with its context. Antigen unknown. These data originate in a study of shared clonotypes between healthy human individuals. Study context: Donors were a couple of women and a few men aged 18 to 49.

The CDR3 spans 14 residues. CDR1 is MGHRA, CDR2 YSYEKL, per germline. V was clipped by 7 bases and J by 7 bases; unmatched bases: 10. The study, taken as a whole, reports: At large depth, rarefaction still showed sorted-subset sequencing to be incomplete. Enrolling few donors narrowed the genetic and exposure-history diversity that was represented.

Generated by immunoSEQ multiplex PCR, the TCRdb table keeps only in-frame clones and is missing some. Of 2 million to 3 million clones listed, 93% are singletons. What was sequenced was naive CD4+ T cells from PBMCs. Subset: CD45RA+ positively selected. The V and J genes are TRBV4-1 and TRBJ2-1, with 7 bases fitting TRBD2. The origin of this receptor is a man between 18 and 29 years old in good health. Some clones in this sample may be carry-over from other donors' samples. DNA for the CDR3: TGCGCCAGCAAGGAGACGGGAGGTCTGAATGAGCAGTTCTTC. Translation: CASKETGGLNEQFF.